This entry is about one T cell receptor beta chain. It lacks a known antigen. No clone much larger than this one lies a single base away; base qualities are absent. V was cut back by 3 bases and J by 4 bases, leaving a gap of 15 bases between them. CDR3 length: 15 amino acids, cysteine to phenylalanine. Of the read, only the CDR3 DNA is kept; its 45 bases are in frame from base 1. Based on the germline V gene, the CDR1 and CDR2 sequences are KGHSH and LQKENI. This sample was included in a study of T cell responses to AZD1222 COVID-19 vaccine (dated by TCRdb to about 2021). With respect to the entire study: TCR sequencing covered approximately 230 trial participants: 200 to 220 given two doses of AZD1222 and approximately 26 given two doses of MenACWY control vaccine. Trial participants were enrolled by age into 18-55, 56-69 and 70-plus year subgroups, with roughly 160, 29 and 62 TCR-sequenced participants respectively.

The CDR3 regions of human TCRbeta chains were analyzed by immunosequencing. Turning to the authors' computational methods: Repertoire TCRs were checked for matches against a reference library of SARS-CoV-2-specific TCRs that had been generated using the MIRA antigen-specificity platform. Breadth was defined as the fraction of unique TCRs that were SARS-CoV-2-associated. Depth was defined as the fraction of total T cells that were SARS-CoV-2-associated. Each spike-specific TCR was assigned to its reactive spike region and to a CD4 or CD8 class using the MIRA data. Log10-transformed breadth and depth values were compared by one-way ANOVA with Sidak's multiple comparisons tests. The table comes from immuneACCESS by way of TCRdb, which keeps in-frame sequences with V and J called. Part of the clones is missing from these tables; in studies checked, under half for an unresolved V gene and the rest for unknown reasons. V and J calls and clone size are those listed in that table; D and trimming were worked out from the DNA. This sample gives some 130,000 clones in total; roughly 87% of them show up just once. The ten largest clones take up roughly 2.7% of the sample.

Overall study results and their limits: Reportedly, close to half of the unique spike-specific TCRs recognized epitopes lying outside the regions that are mutated in the B.1.351 and B.1.1.7 variants. Most participants were white British and females outnumbered males, and the authors suggested that clonal diversity may have been underestimated. Only 5 to 7 AZD1222 recipients were SARS-CoV-2 seropositive at baseline, limiting conclusions about previously exposed vaccinees. In the small 56-69-year group, the increase in depth fell short of significance, most likely because of low power. No day 14 peak-response samples were available, so repertoires were characterized only after the peak T cell response. Vaccine-associated CD4 TCRs spanned the whole spike protein, with dominant responses in regions 160-218 and 743-854. A significant rise in spike-specific TCR breadth and depth was observed after two AZD1222 doses relative to day 0 and relative to MenACWY recipients.

What the time point label conveys for this sample: about 28 days (+/-7) after the second vaccine dose. AZD1222 recipients given second doses at about 4 weeks or at about 12 weeks were pooled, since spike-specific TCR depth and breadth were not found to differ between the two schedules. Vaccinee samples were obtained from the UK trials COV001 and COV002, which included a single-blind randomized controlled phase 2/3 trial of AZD1222 (ChAdOx1 nCoV-19) in healthy adults. Trial participant PBMC samples were collected at day 0 and day 28 after the second dose for TCRbeta chain sequencing. The sequence links TRBV18 to TRBJ1-2, with the D gene call left open. This clonotype originated in an adult who received the AZD1222 COVID-19 vaccine. Sequences were derived from peripheral blood, sampled 28 days after the second AZD1222 dose. CDR3 loop: CASSPRLESVYGYTF. The DNA sequence is as follows: TGTGCCAGCTCACCGCGTCTGGAATCGGTCTATGGCTACACCTTC. Outside the CDR3, residues come from the reference TRBV18 and TRBJ1-2 proteins, so the full variable domain is: NAGVMQNPRHLVRRRGQEARLRCSPMKGHSHVYWYRQLPEEGLKFMVYLQKENIIDESGMPKERFSAEFPKEGPSILRIQQVVRGDSAAYFCASSPRLESVYGYTFGSGTRLTVV.